The T cell receptor (beta chain) under discussion was sequenced for a study of OX40 agonist ivuxolimab in advanced cancers. The CDR3 covers 16 residues. Per germline, CDR1 SGHRS and CDR2 YFSETQ. V dropped 0 bases and J dropped 0 bases, with 11 bases sitting between them. Profiling relied on immunoSEQ multiplex PCR, and the TCRdb table lists in-frame clones only, not all of them. The repertoire consists of about 76,000 clones, with 80% to 90% occurring once and the leading ten covering roughly 5.5%. This clone was counted once. This clonotype was obtained from an adult with an advanced solid tumor such as melanoma, head and neck, liver or kidney cancer. The rearrangement uses TRBV5-1 and TRBJ2-3; no firm D call. The sequencing used CD4+ or CD8+ T cells sorted from blood, collected in a trial of the OX40 agonist ivuxolimab. CDR3 residues: CASSLVEVSSTDTQYF. The CDR3 DNA follows: TGCGCCAGCAGCTTGGTCGAGGTCTCCAGCACAGATACGCAGTATTTT.